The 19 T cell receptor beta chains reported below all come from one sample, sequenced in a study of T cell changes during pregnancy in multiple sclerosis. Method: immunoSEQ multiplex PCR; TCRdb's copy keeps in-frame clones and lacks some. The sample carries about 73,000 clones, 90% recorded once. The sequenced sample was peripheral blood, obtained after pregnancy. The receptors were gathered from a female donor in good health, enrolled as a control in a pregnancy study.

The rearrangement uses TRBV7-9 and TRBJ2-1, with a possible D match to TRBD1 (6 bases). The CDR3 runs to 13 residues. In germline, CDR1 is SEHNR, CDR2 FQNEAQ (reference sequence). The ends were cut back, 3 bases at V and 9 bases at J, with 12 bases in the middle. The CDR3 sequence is CASSFDRWAEQFF. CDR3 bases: TGTGCCAGCAGCTTCGACAGGTGGGCTGAGCAGTTCTTC. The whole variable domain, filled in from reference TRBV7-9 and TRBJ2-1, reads DTGVSQNPRHKITKRGQNVTFRCDPISEHNRLYWYRQTLGQGPEFLTYFQNEAQLEKSRLLSDRFSAERPKGSFSTLEIQRTEQGDSAMYLCASSFDRWAEQFFGPGTRLTVL.

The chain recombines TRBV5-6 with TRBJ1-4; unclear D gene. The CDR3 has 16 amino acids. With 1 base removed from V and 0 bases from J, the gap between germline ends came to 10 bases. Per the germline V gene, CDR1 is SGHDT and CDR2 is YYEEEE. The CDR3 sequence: CASSLSPSATNEKLFF. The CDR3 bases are TGTGCCAGCAGCTTGAGTCCGTCGGCAACTAATGAAAAACTGTTTTTT.

CDR3 residues: CASGLVAGGAYTQYF. The CDR3 nucleotides are TGTGCTAGTGGTTTGGTAGCTGGCGGGGCCTATACGCAGTATTTT. The rearrangement uses TRBV12-5 and TRBJ2-3; perhaps TRBD2 as D (6 bases). CDR1 is LGHNT, CDR2 FRNRAP, per germline. The CDR3 is 15 amino acids. The V and J ends lost 0 bases and 7 bases respectively, with 14 bases between them. The full variable domain, its missing parts supplied by reference TRBV12-5 and TRBJ2-3, is DARVTQTPRHKVTEMGQEVTMRCQPILGHNTVFWYRQTMMQGLELLAYFRNRAPLDDSGMPKDRFSAEMPDATLATLKIQPSEPRDSAVYFCASGLVAGGAYTQYFGPGTRLTVL.

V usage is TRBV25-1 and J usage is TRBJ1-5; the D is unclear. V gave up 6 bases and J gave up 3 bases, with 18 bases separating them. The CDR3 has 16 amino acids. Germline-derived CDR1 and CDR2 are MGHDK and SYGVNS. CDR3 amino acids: CASSPISGLDNQPQHF. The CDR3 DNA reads TGTGCCAGCAGCCCCATTTCCGGGTTGGACAATCAGCCCCAGCATTTT. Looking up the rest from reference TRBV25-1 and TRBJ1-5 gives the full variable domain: EADIYQTPRYLVIGTGKKITLECSQTMGHDKMYWYQQDPGMELHLIHYSYGVNSTEKGDLSSESTVSRIRTEHFPLTLESARPSHTSQYLCASSPISGLDNQPQHFGDGTRLSIL.

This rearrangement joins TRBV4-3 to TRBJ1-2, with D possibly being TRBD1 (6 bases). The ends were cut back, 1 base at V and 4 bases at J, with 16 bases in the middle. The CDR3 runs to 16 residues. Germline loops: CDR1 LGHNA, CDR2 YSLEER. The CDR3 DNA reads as TGCGCCAGCAGCCAAGGTCATCAGGGGCCCCTCTATGGCTACACCTTC. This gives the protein CASSQGHQGPLYGYTF.

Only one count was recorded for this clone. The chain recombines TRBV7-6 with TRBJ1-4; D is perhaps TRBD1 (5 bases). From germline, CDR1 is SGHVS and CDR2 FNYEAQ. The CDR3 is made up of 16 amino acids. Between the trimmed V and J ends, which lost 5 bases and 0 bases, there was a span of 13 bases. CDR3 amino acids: CASSRRGEATNEKLFF. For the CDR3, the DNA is TGTGCCAGCAGCAGGCGAGGGGAGGCAACTAATGAAAAACTGTTTTTT.

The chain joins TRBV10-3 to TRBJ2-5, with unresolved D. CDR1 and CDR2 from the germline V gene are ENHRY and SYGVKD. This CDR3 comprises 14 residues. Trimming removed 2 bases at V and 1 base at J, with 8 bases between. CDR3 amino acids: CAISEAAAQETQYF. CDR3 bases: TGTGCCATCAGTGAGGCGGCAGCCCAAGAGACCCAGTACTTC.

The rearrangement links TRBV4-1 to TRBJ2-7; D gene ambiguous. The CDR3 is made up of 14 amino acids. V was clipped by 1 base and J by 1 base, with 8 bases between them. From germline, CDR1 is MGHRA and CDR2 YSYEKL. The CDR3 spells CASSQVLRSYEQYF. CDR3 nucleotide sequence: TGCGCCAGCAGCCAAGTATTGAGATCCTACGAGCAGTACTTC.

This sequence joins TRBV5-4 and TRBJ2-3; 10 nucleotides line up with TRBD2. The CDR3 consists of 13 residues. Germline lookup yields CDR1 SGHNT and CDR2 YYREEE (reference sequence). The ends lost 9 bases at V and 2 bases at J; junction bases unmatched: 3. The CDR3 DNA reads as TGTGCCACCACTAGCGGGATCACAGATACGCAGTATTTT. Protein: CATTSGITDTQYF. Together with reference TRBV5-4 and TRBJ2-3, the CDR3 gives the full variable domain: ETGVTQSPTHLIKTRGQQVTLRCSSQSGHNTVSWYQQALGQGPQFIFQYYREEENGRGNFPPRFSGLQFPNYSSELNVNALELDDSALYLCATTSGITDTQYFGPGTRLTVL.

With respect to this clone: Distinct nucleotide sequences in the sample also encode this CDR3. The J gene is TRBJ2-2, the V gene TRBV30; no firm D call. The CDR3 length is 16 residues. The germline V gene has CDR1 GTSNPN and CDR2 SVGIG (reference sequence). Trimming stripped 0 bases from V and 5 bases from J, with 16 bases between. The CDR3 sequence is CAWSVLAGSGTGELFF. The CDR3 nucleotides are TGTGCCTGGAGTGTATTGGCAGGCAGTGGGACCGGGGAGCTGTTTTTT.

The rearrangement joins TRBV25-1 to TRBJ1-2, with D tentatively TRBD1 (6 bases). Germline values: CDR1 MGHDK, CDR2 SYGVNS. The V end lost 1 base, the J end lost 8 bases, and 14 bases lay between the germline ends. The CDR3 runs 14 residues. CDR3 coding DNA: TGTGCCAGCAGTGAATCGGACAGAGCTAACGGCTACACCTTC. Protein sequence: CASSESDRANGYTF.

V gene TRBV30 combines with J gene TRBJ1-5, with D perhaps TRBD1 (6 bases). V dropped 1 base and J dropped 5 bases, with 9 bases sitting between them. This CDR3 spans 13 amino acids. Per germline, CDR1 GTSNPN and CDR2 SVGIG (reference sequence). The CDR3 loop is CAWSGGLDQPQHF. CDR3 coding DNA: TGTGCCTGGAGTGGGGGGCTCGATCAGCCCCAGCATTTT.

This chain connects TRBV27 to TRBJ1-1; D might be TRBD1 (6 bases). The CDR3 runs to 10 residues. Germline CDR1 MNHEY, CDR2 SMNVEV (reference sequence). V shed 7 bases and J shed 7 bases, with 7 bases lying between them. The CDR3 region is CASKGDEAFF. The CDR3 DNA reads TGTGCCAGCAAGGGGGATGAAGCTTTCTTT.

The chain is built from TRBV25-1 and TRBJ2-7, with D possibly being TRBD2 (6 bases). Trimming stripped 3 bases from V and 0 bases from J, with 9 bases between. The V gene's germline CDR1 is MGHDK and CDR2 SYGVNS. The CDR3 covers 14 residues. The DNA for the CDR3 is TGTGCCAGCAGTGAGGCGGGGAGCTCCTACGAGCAGTACTTC. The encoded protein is CASSEAGSSYEQYF.

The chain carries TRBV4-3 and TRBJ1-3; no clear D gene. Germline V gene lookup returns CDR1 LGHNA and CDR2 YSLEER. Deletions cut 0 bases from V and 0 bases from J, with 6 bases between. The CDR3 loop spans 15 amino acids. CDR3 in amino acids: CASSQEPSSGNTIYF. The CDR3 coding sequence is TGCGCCAGCAGCCAAGAACCCAGCTCTGGAAACACCATATATTTT.

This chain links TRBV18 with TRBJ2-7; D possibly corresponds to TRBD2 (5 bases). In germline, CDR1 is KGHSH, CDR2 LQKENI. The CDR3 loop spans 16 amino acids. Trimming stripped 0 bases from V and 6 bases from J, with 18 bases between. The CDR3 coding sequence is TGTGCCAGCTCACCACCCAATCGGGGTGATCGGCGCGAGCAGTACTTC. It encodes CASSPPNRGDRREQYF.

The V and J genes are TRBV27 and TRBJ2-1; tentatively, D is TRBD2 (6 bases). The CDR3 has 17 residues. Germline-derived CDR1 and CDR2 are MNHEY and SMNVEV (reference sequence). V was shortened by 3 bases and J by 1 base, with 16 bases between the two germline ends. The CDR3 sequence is CASSFLGTAPSYNEQFF. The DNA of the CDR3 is TGTGCCAGCAGTTTCCTAGGGACTGCTCCTTCCTACAATGAGCAGTTCTTC.

The CDR3 loop reads CASSKADRGANYGYTF. Written as DNA, the CDR3 is TGCGCCAGCAGCAAGGCGGACAGGGGAGCTAACTATGGCTACACCTTC. This chain links TRBV4-1 with TRBJ1-2, with 9 bases matching TRBD1. After removal of 5 bases from V and 0 bases from J, the junction contained 7 bases not matched to a gene. This CDR3 has 16 amino acids. CDR1 and CDR2 (germline): MGHRA, YSYEKL.

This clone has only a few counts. The chain's CDR3 is CSVLDPGGAFF. CDR3 coding DNA: TGCAGCGTCCTCGACCCGGGAGGCGCTTTCTTT. The rearrangement joins TRBV29-1 to TRBJ1-1; D gene unclear. V was shortened by 6 bases and J by 11 bases, with 16 bases between the two germline ends. The CDR3 has 11 amino acids. The V gene's germline CDR1 is SQVTM and CDR2 ANQGSEA.